What follows are 32 T cell receptor beta chains derived from one specimen sequenced in a study of shared clonotypes between healthy human individuals. The assay was immunoSEQ multiplex PCR, and TCRdb's table has in-frame clones only and misses some. The sample shows just over 2,000,000 clones, roughly 94% of them seen only once. Sequenced input: naive CD4+ T cells sorted from blood. Subset noted: CD45RA+ positively selected. These receptors were collected from a man in his late teens or twenties in good health.

V usage is TRBV13 and J usage is TRBJ2-1, with 12 nucleotides matching TRBD2. CDR1 is PRHDT, CDR2 FYEKMQ, per germline (reference sequence). The trim removed 5 bases at V and 5 bases at J, leaving 7 bases unmatched. The CDR3 has 16 amino acids. In nucleotides, the CDR3 is TGTGCCAGCAGCCAGGCGGGACTAGCGGGTAACAATGAGCAGTTCTTC. Translated: CASSQAGLAGNNEQFF. Drawing the rest from reference TRBV13 and TRBJ2-1, the complete variable domain is AAGVIQSPRHLIKEKRETATLKCYPIPRHDTVYWYQQGPGQDPQFLISFYEKMQSDKGSIPDRFSAQQFSDYHSELNMSSLELGDSALYFCASSQAGLAGNNEQFFGPGTRLTVL.

The rearrangement links TRBV30 to TRBJ2-7; D possibly corresponds to TRBD2 (6 bases). Trimming took 5 bases from V and 0 from J, leaving 17 bases between them. The germline CDR1 and CDR2 sequences are GTSNPN and SVGIG (reference sequence). The length of the CDR3 is 15 residues. DNA of the CDR3: TGTGCCTGGGCCCCGCAAAGGAGGGCCTCCTACGAGCAGTACTTC. This gives the protein CAWAPQRRASYEQYF.

V usage is TRBV9 and J usage is TRBJ1-2, with TRBD1 as a possible D gene (5 bases). Germline V gene data show CDR1 as SGDLS and CDR2 as YYNGEE. The CDR3 has 15 residues. Trimming left V 3 bases short and J 4 bases short, with 16 bases between. Written as DNA, the CDR3 is TGTGCCAGCAGCGAGGGCACAGAGAGGGGCTATGGCTACACCTTC. It specifies CASSEGTERGYGYTF.

The V gene is TRBV2, the J gene TRBJ1-4; tentatively, D is TRBD1 (5 bases). The CDR3 is 14 residues long. Germline lookup yields CDR1 SNHLY and CDR2 FYNNEI. Trimming left V 6 bases short and J 0 bases short, with 8 bases between. CDR3 sequence (DNA): TGTGCCAGCAGCCAGACAGCAACTAATGAAAAACTGTTTTTT. It yields the protein CASSQTATNEKLFF.

This sequence joins TRBV6-1 and TRBJ1-2, with 9 positions matching TRBD1. The V segment lost 0 bases and the J segment 5 bases; nucleotides outside the gene matches: 7. The CDR3 contains 16 residues. Germline V gene data show CDR1 as MNHNS and CDR2 as SASEGT. The chain's CDR3 is CASSEATGTGWYGYTF. The CDR3 nucleotides read TGTGCCAGCAGTGAAGCCACCGGGACAGGGTGGTATGGCTACACCTTC.

The chain employs TRBV6-6 and TRBJ2-1; no clear D. V lost 2 bases to trimming and J lost 0 bases, with 11 bases between them. The CDR3 is 16 residues long. Germline CDR1 is MNHNY and CDR2 is SVGAGI (reference sequence). CDR3: CASSYTGLSSYNEQFF. DNA of the CDR3: TGTGCCAGCAGTTACACGGGTCTTAGCTCCTACAATGAGCAGTTCTTC.

The CDR3: CASSLGWSGRNTEAFF. The CDR3 DNA reads as TGTGCCAGCAGCTTAGGGTGGTCAGGGAGAAACACTGAAGCTTTCTTT. This chain connects TRBV11-2 to TRBJ1-1, with a weak D call TRBD1 (5 bases). Germline V CDR1 and CDR2: SGHAT, FQNNGV. The CDR3 has 16 residues. The ends were cut back, 1 base at V and 2 bases at J, with 14 bases in the middle.

The V and J genes are TRBV5-6 and TRBJ2-2, with 7 positions matching TRBD1. CDR3 length: 13 amino acids. Germline-derived CDR1 and CDR2 are SGHDT and YYEEEE. Trimming removed 4 bases from V and 8 bases from J; junction bases left unmatched: 5. The CDR3 protein is CASSRTGAGELFF. The CDR3 coding sequence is TGTGCCAGCAGCCGAACAGGGGCGGGGGAGCTGTTTTTT. Complete variable domain (other parts from reference TRBV5-6 and TRBJ2-2): DAGVTQSPTHLIKTRGQQVTLRCSPKSGHDTVSWYQQALGQGPQFIFQYYEEEERQRGNFPDRFSGHQFPNYSSELNVNALLLGDSALYLCASSRTGAGELFFGEGSRLTVL.

This clone was observed a single time. The chain joins TRBV6-5 to TRBJ1-2; TRBD1 aligns across 9 bases. The CDR3 is made up of 14 amino acids. Germline-derived CDR1 and CDR2 are MNHEY and SVGAGI. After removal of 6 bases from V and 4 bases from J, the junction contained 6 bases not matched to a gene. The CDR3 DNA follows: TGTGCCAGCAGACGGACAGGGGAAAGCTATGGCTACACCTTC. Translated: CASRRTGESYGYTF.

The CDR3 here is CASSPLGGMDTQYF. As DNA, the CDR3 is TGTGCCAGCAGCCCCCTTGGCGGGATGGATACGCAGTATTTT. The chain joins TRBV27 to TRBJ2-3; D might be TRBD2 (6 bases). Trimming took 6 bases from V and 6 from J, leaving 16 bases between them. The germline V gene has CDR1 MNHEY and CDR2 SMNVEV (reference sequence). CDR3 length: 14 amino acids.

The chain couples TRBV30 to TRBJ2-5; a possible D gene is TRBD2 (6 bases). The CDR3 is 15 residues long. With 3 bases removed from V and 2 bases from J, the gap between germline ends came to 16 bases. Germline CDR1 reads GTSNPN; CDR2 reads SVGIG (reference sequence). CDR3 loop: CAWSPTGTPQETQYF. CDR3 DNA sequence: TGTGCCTGGAGCCCTACTGGGACTCCGCAAGAGACCCAGTACTTC. The full variable domain, its missing parts supplied by reference TRBV30 and TRBJ2-5, is SQTIHQWPATLVQPVGSPLSLECTVEGTSNPNLYWYRQAAGRGLQLLFYSVGIGQISSEVPQNLSASRPQDRQFILSSKKLLLSDSGFYLCAWSPTGTPQETQYFGPGTRLLVL.

The chain joins TRBV5-4 to TRBJ2-3, with 7 bases fitting TRBD1. CDR1 and CDR2 from the germline V gene are SGHNT and YYREEE (reference sequence). The CDR3 sequence is 16 residues long. With V trimmed by 4 bases and J by 2 bases, 10 bases remained unmatched. The CDR3 here is CASSPSQGVFTDTQYF. The CDR3 nucleotides read TGTGCCAGCAGCCCAAGCCAGGGGGTCTTCACAGATACGCAGTATTTT. Using reference TRBV5-4 and TRBJ2-3 for the parts outside the CDR3, the full variable domain is ETGVTQSPTHLIKTRGQQVTLRCSSQSGHNTVSWYQQALGQGPQFIFQYYREEENGRGNFPPRFSGLQFPNYSSELNVNALELDDSALYLCASSPSQGVFTDTQYFGPGTRLTVL.

This clone has a single count. The chain's CDR3 is CASSLSWGAYEQYF. The CDR3 bases are TGTGCCAGCAGCCTCTCATGGGGGGCGTACGAGCAGTACTTC. J is TRBJ2-7 and V is TRBV9; D possibly uses TRBD1 or TRBD2 (6 bases each). The V gene lost 4 bases and the J gene lost 4 bases, with 15 bases spanning the gap. Germline values: CDR1 SGDLS, CDR2 YYNGEE. CDR3 length: 14 residues.

The V call is TRBV11-2, the J call TRBJ1-2; weak D call: TRBD1 (6 bases). The germline V gene encodes CDR1 SGHAT and CDR2 FQNNGV. V was shortened by 4 bases and J by 4 bases, with 13 bases between the two germline ends. This CDR3 is built from 14 residues. CDR3 loop: CASSSLRGSYGYTF. DNA for the CDR3: TGTGCCAGCAGCTCTCTCAGGGGTAGCTATGGCTACACCTTC.

The chain recombines TRBV7-9 with TRBJ1-6, with 8 bases that match TRBD1. The CDR3 is made up of 14 amino acids. Germline V gives CDR1 SEHNR, CDR2 FQNEAQ (reference sequence). V dropped 7 bases and J dropped 5; count of bases not matched to a gene: 4. The CDR3 region is CASTSGGDNSPLHF. Here the CDR3 DNA reads TGTGCCAGCACCTCAGGGGGCGATAATTCACCCCTCCACTTT.

In this sample, this clone turned up once. The chain is built from TRBV19 and TRBJ2-7; no clear D gene. CDR3 length: 12 residues. Germline values: CDR1 LNHDA, CDR2 SQIVND (reference sequence). V was trimmed by 7 bases and J by 5 bases, leaving 12 bases between them. The CDR3: CASKDRKDEQYF. The DNA for the CDR3 is TGTGCCAGTAAGGACCGAAAGGACGAGCAGTACTTC.

The V gene is TRBV6-6, the J gene TRBJ2-7; 8 bases align to TRBD1. Germline CDR1 is MNHNY and CDR2 is SVGAGI (reference sequence). Trimming at V came to 7 bases and at J to 0 bases, leaving 11 bases not matched to a gene. The CDR3 totals 16 residues. CDR3 loop: CASKKQGQESSYEQYF. DNA for the CDR3: TGTGCCAGCAAAAAGCAGGGACAGGAGAGCTCCTACGAGCAGTACTTC.

As to this clone: Other DNA sequences of this sample code for an identical CDR3. The chain joins TRBV6-5 to TRBJ2-2; possibly TRBD2 for D (5 bases). CDR3 length: 15 amino acids. CDR1 is MNHEY, CDR2 SVGAGI, per germline. V was shortened by 2 bases and J by 2 bases, with 9 bases between the two germline ends. The CDR3 DNA reads as TGTGCCAGCAGTTACCTAGCAGTAAACACCGGGGAGCTGTTTTTT. Encoded protein: CASSYLAVNTGELFF.

This clone was observed a single time. The sample has other DNA sequences that encode this CDR3 too. V gene TRBV11-2 combines with J gene TRBJ2-1, with 9 bases identical to TRBD2. CDR3 length equals 15 residues. The ends lost 3 bases at V and 1 base at J; junction bases unmatched: 1. CDR1 is SGHAT, CDR2 FQNNGV, per germline. The CDR3, as DNA: TGTGCCAGCAGCTTCAGCGGGGGGTCCTACAATGAGCAGTTCTTC. Amino acid sequence: CASSFSGGSYNEQFF.

This clone showed up just once. CDR3 amino acids: CASSPEPLYNSPLHF. The CDR3 DNA sequence: TGTGCCAGCTCACCAGAGCCACTTTACAATTCACCCCTCCACTTT. The chain is built from TRBV18 and TRBJ1-6; D gene uncertain. This CDR3 contains 15 residues. CDR1 is KGHSH and CDR2 is LQKENI in the germline V gene. V gave up 2 bases and J gave up 7 bases, with 12 bases separating them. The variable domain in full, completed from reference TRBV18 and TRBJ1-6, reads NAGVMQNPRHLVRRRGQEARLRCSPMKGHSHVYWYRQLPEEGLKFMVYLQKENIIDESGMPKERFSAEFPKEGPSILRIQQVVRGDSAAYFCASSPEPLYNSPLHFGNGTRLTVT.

V gene TRBV6-5 combines with J gene TRBJ2-7, with a weak D call TRBD2 (7 bases). Germline V lookup: CDR1 MNHEY, CDR2 SVGAGI. Trimming took 6 bases from V and 4 from J, leaving 19 bases between them. The CDR3 loop spans 15 amino acids. In DNA form, the CDR3 reads TGTGCCAGCAGCCTCAGGGACACGGGGGGTTACGAGCAGTACTTC. Translated, it gives CASSLRDTGGYEQYF.

This chain links TRBV6-1 with TRBJ1-1, with D possibly being TRBD1 (5 bases). V dropped 7 bases and J dropped 2 bases, with 11 bases sitting between them. The V gene's germline CDR1 is MNHNS and CDR2 SASEGT. CDR3 length: 13 amino acids. CDR3 sequence reads: CASKVQGNTEAFF. The CDR3 DNA reads TGTGCCAGCAAGGTCCAGGGAAACACTGAAGCTTTCTTT.

The V call is TRBV29-1, the J call TRBJ2-1, with 11 bases aligning to TRBD1. Germline assignment: CDR1 SQVTM and CDR2 ANQGSEA. Trimming cost V 5 bases and J 7 bases; bases outside gene matches: 7. The CDR3 runs 14 residues. CDR3 residues: CSVIRDRGGNEQFF. In nucleotides, the CDR3 is TGCAGCGTTATCCGGGACAGGGGGGGAAATGAGCAGTTCTTC.

The chain couples TRBV30 to TRBJ2-5; D gene unclear. V was shortened by 1 base and J by 3 bases, with 6 bases between the two germline ends. The CDR3 has 12 amino acids. The V gene's germline CDR1 is GTSNPN and CDR2 SVGIG (reference sequence). In nucleotides, the CDR3 is TGTGCCTGGAGTGAAAGGGAAGAGACCCAGTACTTC. Protein product: CAWSEREETQYF.

V gene TRBV5-1 combines with J gene TRBJ2-7; tentatively, D is TRBD2 (6 bases). The V and J ends lost 6 bases and 4 bases respectively, with 11 bases between them. Germline V lookup: CDR1 SGHRS, CDR2 YFSETQ. There are 12 residues in the CDR3. CDR3 in amino acids: CASKTSDYEQYF. The DNA for the CDR3 is TGCGCCAGCAAGACTAGTGATTACGAGCAGTACTTC.

The rearrangement joins TRBV5-1 to TRBJ2-3, with 14 nucleotides matching TRBD2. Germline CDR1 SGHRS, CDR2 YFSETQ. The CDR3 is 21 amino acids. With 0 bases clipped from V and 4 bases from J, the junction kept 16 bases outside the gene matches. The CDR3 bases are TGCGCCAGCAGCTTGGCCCAGACTAGCGGGAGGGCGGATTTAAATGCAGATACGCAGTATTTT. As protein: CASSLAQTSGRADLNADTQYF. Using reference TRBV5-1 and TRBJ2-3 for the parts outside the CDR3, the full variable domain is KAGVTQTPRYLIKTRGQQVTLSCSPISGHRSVSWYQQTPGQGLQFLFEYFSETQRNKGNFPGRFSGRQFSNSRSEMNVSTLELGDSALYLCASSLAQTSGRADLNADTQYFGPGTRLTVL.

This chain uses TRBV6-1 with TRBJ2-1, with 8 bases matching TRBD2. There are 15 residues in the CDR3. Germline CDR1 MNHNS, CDR2 SASEGT. J was trimmed by 6 bases and V by 0 bases; bases with no gene match: 4. CDR3 sequence: CASSEAGLGRNEQFF. The DNA of the CDR3 is TGTGCCAGCAGTGAAGCGGGACTAGGTCGCAATGAGCAGTTCTTC.

This clone was observed a single time. The chain employs TRBV28 and TRBJ1-1; D not certain. With 5 bases removed from V and 4 bases from J, the gap between germline ends came to 14 bases. The CDR3 runs 14 residues. Germline-derived CDR1 and CDR2 are MDHEN and SYDVKM. This chain's CDR3 is CASSPLPGVTEAFF. CDR3 bases: TGTGCCAGCAGTCCCCTCCCGGGAGTCACTGAAGCTTTCTTT.

The chain carries TRBV5-1 and TRBJ2-1; 11 bases line up with TRBD2. The trim removed 2 bases at V and 0 bases at J, leaving 7 bases unmatched. The CDR3 spans 18 residues. Germline V gives CDR1 SGHRS, CDR2 YFSETQ. The CDR3 loop reads CASSLRTSGLSSYNEQFF. DNA of the CDR3: TGCGCCAGCAGCTTAAGGACTAGCGGGTTGAGCTCCTACAATGAGCAGTTCTTC. Together with reference TRBV5-1 and TRBJ2-1, the CDR3 gives the full variable domain: KAGVTQTPRYLIKTRGQQVTLSCSPISGHRSVSWYQQTPGQGLQFLFEYFSETQRNKGNFPGRFSGRQFSNSRSEMNVSTLELGDSALYLCASSLRTSGLSSYNEQFFGPGTRLTVL.

The chain combines TRBV6-6 with TRBJ1-4; 7 bases are a match to TRBD1. V lost 3 bases and J lost 7; bases outside the gene matches: 5. CDR1 is MNHNY and CDR2 is SVGAGI in the germline V gene (reference sequence). There are 14 residues in the CDR3. DNA of the CDR3: TGTGCCAGCAGTTATGACAGGGAGGGTGAAAAACTGTTTTTT. Protein product: CASSYDREGEKLFF.

In its sample, this clone was seen once. The gene calls are TRBV10-3 and TRBJ2-6; D possibly matches TRBD1 or TRBD2 (5 bases each). Germline V lookup: CDR1 ENHRY, CDR2 SYGVKD. The V gene lost 1 base and the J gene lost 3 bases, with 16 bases spanning the gap. The CDR3 has 18 residues. The CDR3 is CAISEFSGSPSGANVLTF. CDR3 nucleotides: TGTGCCATCAGTGAGTTTTCAGGGAGTCCAAGTGGGGCCAACGTCCTGACTTTC.

This sequence joins TRBV29-1 and TRBJ2-7; a possible D gene is TRBD2 (5 bases). From germline, CDR1 is SQVTM and CDR2 ANQGSEA. This CDR3 contains 12 residues. Trimming removed 6 bases at V and 3 bases at J, with 12 bases between. This CDR3 reads CSVADYVYEQYF. In DNA form, the CDR3 reads TGCAGCGTCGCCGACTACGTCTACGAGCAGTACTTC.